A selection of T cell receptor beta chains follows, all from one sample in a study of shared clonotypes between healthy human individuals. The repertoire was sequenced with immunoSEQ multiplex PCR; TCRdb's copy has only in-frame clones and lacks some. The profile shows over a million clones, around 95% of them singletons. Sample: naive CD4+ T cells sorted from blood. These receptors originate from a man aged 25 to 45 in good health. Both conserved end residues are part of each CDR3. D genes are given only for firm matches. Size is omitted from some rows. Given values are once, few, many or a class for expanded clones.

TGCGCCAGCAGTGACGGCAATCAGCCCCAGCATTTT	CASSDGNQPQHF	few	NA	TRBV10-1	TRBJ1-5
TGTGCCAGCAGTACACAGGGGGCGGTTGGGGCCAACGTCCTGACTTTC	CASSTQGAVGANVLTF	NA	TRBD1	TRBV28	TRBJ2-6
TGTGCCAGCTCACCACTTGTTGTAGCGGGAGGCACAGATACGCAGTATTTT	CASSPLVVAGGTDTQYF	NA	TRBD2	TRBV18	TRBJ2-3
TGTGCCAGTAGTATAGCCTATGAAAGACAGGGCTGGAACACTGAAGCTTTCTTT	CASSIAYERQGWNTEAFF	NA	TRBD1	TRBV19	TRBJ1-1
TGCGCCAGCAGCCAAGATTCAGGGATGGGGTCAGGGGCTGGAAACACCATATATTTT	CASSQDSGMGSGAGNTIYF	NA	NA	TRBV4-3	TRBJ1-3
TGTGCCAGCAGCGATAGCTGGCAGCAAGAGACCCAGTACTTC	CASSDSWQQETQYF	NA	NA	TRBV11-3	TRBJ2-5
TGTGCCAGTAGTCCCCGGACAGGGGGCGGGGAGACCCAGTACTTC	CASSPRTGGGETQYF	NA	TRBD1	TRBV19	TRBJ2-5
TGTGCCAGCTCACCACCTGCGGCCTCATACGAGCAGTACTTC	CASSPPAASYEQYF	NA	NA	TRBV18	TRBJ2-7
TGTGCCAGCAGCAACGTGGAAAAACTGTTTTTT	CASSNVEKLFF	NA	NA	TRBV7-9	TRBJ1-4
TGTGCCAGCAGCTTATCGGGGGGCTATGAAGCTTTCTTT	CASSLSGGYEAFF	once	NA	TRBV13	TRBJ1-1
TGTGCCAGCTCCAGGGGCTCCCGGGCGGCAGATACGCAGTATTTT	CASSRGSRAADTQYF	NA	NA	TRBV7-2	TRBJ2-3
TGTGCCAGCAGCTTAGGACAGGGGGAATTTTTTGAGCAGTACTTC	CASSLGQGEFFEQYF	NA	TRBD1	TRBV5-5	TRBJ2-7
TGTGCCTGGAGTGTAGCAGATAATCAGCCCCAGCATTTT	CAWSVADNQPQHF	NA	NA	TRBV30	TRBJ1-5
TGCGCCAGCAGGGGGGAATATCCCGAGCAGTACTTC	CASRGEYPEQYF	once	NA	TRBV10-2	TRBJ2-7
TGTGCCAGCAGCCGGACTAGCGGCTACGAGCAGTACTTC	CASSRTSGYEQYF	NA	TRBD2	TRBV27	TRBJ2-7
TGTGCCAGCAGCTCCCCCGGACAGGGTGTCACTGAAGCTTTCTTT	CASSSPGQGVTEAFF	NA	TRBD1	TRBV11-2	TRBJ1-1
TGTGCCAGCAGCCTAAAGACAAGCGGCGGCACAGATACGCAGTATTTT	CASSLKTSGGTDTQYF	NA	NA	TRBV5-4	TRBJ2-3
TGTGCTAGTGGTTTGTACGTGAAGGGGTCGGTGATCTTC	CASGLYVKGSVIF	few	NA	TRBV12-5	TRBJ2-1
TGTGCCAGCAGCCTACAGGGCCCTAATGAAAAACTGTTTTTT	CASSLQGPNEKLFF	NA	NA	TRBV5-4	TRBJ1-4
TGTGCCTCCCAGGAGGGTCGCCTGTCGTTCAGCACAGATACGCAGTATTTT	CASQEGRLSFSTDTQYF	NA	NA	TRBV30	TRBJ2-3
TGTGCCAGCAGTCTACATGGTCGGGCGAGCGCTGAAGCTTTCTTT	CASSLHGRASAEAFF	NA	NA	TRBV6-1	TRBJ1-1
TGTGCCAGCAGTCCTAGCGGGGAAAGCACAGATACGCAGTATTTT	CASSPSGESTDTQYF	NA	TRBD2	TRBV28	TRBJ2-3
TGTGCCAGCAGTGTGAGCGGGTCTAGCTCCTACGAGCAGTACTTC	CASSVSGSSSYEQYF	NA	NA	TRBV28	TRBJ2-7
TGTGCCAGTATCGGGACTAGCGGGACCTACAATGAGCAGTTCTTC	CASIGTSGTYNEQFF	NA	TRBD2	TRBV19	TRBJ2-1
TGTGCCAGCAGTCACGGGGGACGGGAGGACGAGCAGTACTTC	CASSHGGREDEQYF	NA	TRBD2	TRBV25-1	TRBJ2-7
TGTGCCAGCAGCACTCGTTCGGGACACCGTTACGAGCAGTACTTC	CASSTRSGHRYEQYF	NA	NA	TRBV11-2	TRBJ2-7
TGTGCCAGCAGCCCCTTGGACTCTAGGAACACTGAAGCTTTCTTT	CASSPLDSRNTEAFF	NA	NA	TRBV7-6	TRBJ1-1
TGCGCCAGCAGCTTGGCAACGCCCTCGGGTGAGCAGTTCTTC	CASSLATPSGEQFF	NA	NA	TRBV5-1	TRBJ2-1
TGCAGCGTCACTAGCAGTAGCACAGATACGCAGTATTTT	CSVTSSSTDTQYF	once	NA	TRBV29-1	TRBJ2-3
TGTGCCAGCCGGGGGCCAGATACGCAGTATTTT	CASRGPDTQYF	NA	NA	TRBV5-6	TRBJ2-3
TGTGCCAGCAGCCTCGGATCAGGAGTCCACAATGAGCAGTTCTTC	CASSLGSGVHNEQFF	NA	NA	TRBV5-4	TRBJ2-1
TGTGCCAGCAGCTTAACCAGCTCTGGAAACACCATATATTTT	CASSLTSSGNTIYF	NA	NA	TRBV7-3	TRBJ1-3
TGTGCCAGCAGCCAAAGGAGCGGGACAACAGATACGCAGTATTTT	CASSQRSGTTDTQYF	NA	NA	TRBV14	TRBJ2-3
TGTGCCACCAGCAGAGACGGGAGTGCGGAGACCCAGTACTTC	CATSRDGSAETQYF	NA	NA	TRBV15	TRBJ2-5
TGTGCCAGCCAGGGAATGCTAATGAACACTGAAGCTTTCTTT	CASQGMLMNTEAFF	NA	NA	TRBV5-5	TRBJ1-1
TGTGCCAGCAGCTTATTTCACACTGAAGCTTTCTTT	CASSLFHTEAFF	NA	NA	TRBV7-9	TRBJ1-1
TGTGCCAGCAGCTTAATAGCCTCCGGGACCGTAAGCTCCTACGAGCAGTACTTC	CASSLIASGTVSSYEQYF	NA	NA	TRBV11-2	TRBJ2-7
TGTGCCAGCAGTCCGCAGGGCAGGTACGAGCAGTACTTC	CASSPQGRYEQYF	NA	NA	TRBV28	TRBJ2-7
TGTGCCAGCAGTACAAGGGTATCTGGCTACACCTTC	CASSTRVSGYTF	NA	NA	TRBV28	TRBJ1-2
TGTGCCAGCTCACCACAGGGTTTCGCTGAAGCTTTCTTT	CASSPQGFAEAFF	NA	NA	TRBV18	TRBJ1-1
TGTGCCAGCAGCCCCCTTAGGGGGGGAGCGACGAAGCAGTACTTC	CASSPLRGGATKQYF	once	NA	TRBV11-2	TRBJ2-7
TGTGCCACCAGCAGAGATTTGACTAGCGGGAACGAGCAGTACTTC	CATSRDLTSGNEQYF	NA	TRBD2	TRBV15	TRBJ2-7
TGTGCCAGCAGCGGCCGAACGGCAGGTGGAACTGAAGCTTTCTTT	CASSGRTAGGTEAFF	NA	NA	TRBV5-4	TRBJ1-1
TGTGCCAGCAGTTTTAGTAACAGATACACTGAAGCTTTCTTT	CASSFSNRYTEAFF	NA	NA	TRBV27	TRBJ1-1
TGTGCCAATGGCCCTACGACGGTGCAGTACTTC	CANGPTTVQYF	NA	NA	TRBV30	TRBJ2-7
TGTGCCAGCAGCAGGGAAGGCAATCAGCCCCAGCATTTT	CASSREGNQPQHF	NA	NA	TRBV6-1	TRBJ1-5
TGCAGCGTTGAAGGGGGGGGCGGCCAAGAGACCCAGTACTTC	CSVEGGGGQETQYF	NA	NA	TRBV29-1	TRBJ2-5
TGTGCCTGCTCGACGCTAGCGGGAGTAGGAGATACGCAGTATTTT	CACSTLAGVGDTQYF	NA	TRBD2	TRBV5-6	TRBJ2-3
TGTGCCAGCAGCTCCCCCCTACTTAGCTCCTACAATGAGCAGTTCTTC	CASSSPLLSSYNEQFF	NA	NA	TRBV5-4	TRBJ2-1
TGTGCCTGGAGTGTACTCGGGGGTAGTTCCTACGAGCAGTACTTC	CAWSVLGGSSYEQYF	NA	NA	TRBV30	TRBJ2-7
TGTGCCAGCAGCGAAGGCCGGGCCCTAAGGGAGACCCAGTACTTC	CASSEGRALRETQYF	NA	NA	TRBV25-1	TRBJ2-5
TGTGCCAGCCGGACCCTAGCGGGAGGGTTGTCCGGGGAGCTGTTTTTT	CASRTLAGGLSGELFF	NA	TRBD2	TRBV19	TRBJ2-2